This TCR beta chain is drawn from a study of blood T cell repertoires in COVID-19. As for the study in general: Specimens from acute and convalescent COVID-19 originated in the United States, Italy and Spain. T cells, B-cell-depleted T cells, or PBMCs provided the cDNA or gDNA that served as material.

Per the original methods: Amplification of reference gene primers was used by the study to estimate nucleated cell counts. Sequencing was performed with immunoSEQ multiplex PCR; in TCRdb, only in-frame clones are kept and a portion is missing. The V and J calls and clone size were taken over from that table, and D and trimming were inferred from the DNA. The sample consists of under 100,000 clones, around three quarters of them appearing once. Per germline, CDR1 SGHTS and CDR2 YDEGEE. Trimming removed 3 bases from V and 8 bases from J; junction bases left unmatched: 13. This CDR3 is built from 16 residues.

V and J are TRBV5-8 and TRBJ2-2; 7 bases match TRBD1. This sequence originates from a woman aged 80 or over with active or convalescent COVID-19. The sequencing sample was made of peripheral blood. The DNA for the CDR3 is TGTGCCAGCAGCTCCCCGGGACAGTTAATATCGGGGGAGCTGTTTTTT. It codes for CASSSPGQLISGELFF.